The 25 T cell receptor beta chains given below trace back to one sample, sequenced in a study of monozygotic twins with inflammatory bowel disease. No DNA is given; TCRdb re-called the 5' RACE reads and lists each CDR3 protein once. The sample spans around 380,000 distinct CDR3 sequences; the ten largest clones claim roughly 2.5%. Material for sequencing was blood. The receptors were gathered from a human donor with ulcerative colitis or Crohn's disease, or a healthy co-twin of an affected twin (not recorded which).

This chain links TRBV6-1 with TRBJ1-3; TCRdb picks TRBD1, but there is no DNA to check that call. The germline CDR1 and CDR2 sequences are MNHNS and SASEGT. The CDR3 loop spans 15 amino acids. CDR3: CASSSDSYPGNTIYF.

The rearrangement joins TRBV19 to TRBJ2-1; as DNA is missing, the TRBD1 call by TCRdb cannot be tested. CDR3 length: 13 amino acids. Germline CDR1 LNHDA, CDR2 SQIVND (reference sequence). The CDR3 is CASHLQGGAEQFF.

The CDR3: CASRSGPGYTF. This chain uses TRBV12-3 or TRBV12-4 with TRBJ1-2. This CDR3 is built from 11 residues.

The chain is built from TRBV5-5 and TRBJ2-2; TCRdb's assignment of TRBD1 cannot be checked, as there is no DNA. CDR1 SGHKS and CDR2 YYEKEE come from the germline V gene (reference sequence). This CDR3 comprises 15 residues. The CDR3 region is CASTPGGSLAGELFF.

This chain uses TRBV6-7 with TRBJ1-5. TRBV6-7 is identified as an open reading frame with a role that is uncertain. The CDR3 consists of 12 residues. CDR3 sequence reads: CARGWGNQPQHF.

The rearrangement links TRBV28 to TRBJ2-3; lacking DNA, the TRBD1 call made by TCRdb goes unchecked. Germline CDR1 reads MDHEN; CDR2 reads SYDVKM. The CDR3 has 13 amino acids. This CDR3 is CATDRWTGDTQYF. The full variable domain, rest sourced from reference TRBV28 and TRBJ2-3, is DVKVTQSSRYLVKRTGEKVFLECVQDMDHENMFWYRQDPGLGLRLIYFSYDVKMKEKGDIPEGYSVSREKKERFSLILESASTNQTSMYLCATDRWTGDTQYFGPGTRLTVL.

The chain recombines TRBV10-3 with TRBJ1-5; the D call from TCRdb, TRBD1, cannot be confirmed without DNA. Germline CDR1 reads ENHRY; CDR2 reads SYGVKD. The CDR3 contains 13 residues. The chain's CDR3 is CAISPTGDQPQHF.

The chain combines TRBV10-2 with TRBJ2-2; TCRdb gives TRBD1 as the D gene, but with no DNA this cannot be confirmed. Germline V gives CDR1 WSHSY, CDR2 SAAADI. This CDR3 comprises 16 residues. The CDR3 region is CASSDPGRGLTGELFF.

This sequence joins TRBV27 and TRBJ2-1. Germline loops: CDR1 MNHEY, CDR2 SMNVEV (reference sequence). The CDR3 sequence is 13 residues long. CDR3 residues: CASTGLSYNEQFF.

V usage is TRBV7-2 and J usage is TRBJ1-1; TCRdb's assignment of TRBD1 cannot be checked, as there is no DNA. CDR3 length equals 14 residues. The germline CDR1 and CDR2 sequences are SGHTA and FQGNSA. CDR3 loop: CASSPDRGWTEAFF.

J is TRBJ2-3 and V is TRBV27; lacking DNA, the TRBD2 call made by TCRdb goes unchecked. CDR3 length: 15 residues. Germline CDR1 MNHEY, CDR2 SMNVEV (reference sequence). Here the CDR3 reads CASSFRAGGGDTQYF.

The chain recombines TRBV2 with TRBJ2-3; TCRdb picks TRBD1, but there is no DNA to check that call. The CDR3 is made up of 15 amino acids. Germline CDR1 SNHLY, CDR2 FYNNEI. The CDR3 protein is CASSEALGTGDTQYF.

V usage is TRBV20-1 and J usage is TRBJ1-1; TCRdb's D call, TRBD1, is unchecked because there is no DNA. The CDR3 is 16 residues long. Germline V CDR1 and CDR2: DFQATT, SNEGSKA (reference sequence). Here the CDR3 reads CSARPGQFTVNTEAFF.

This chain joins TRBV28 and TRBJ1-1; there is no DNA to check the TCRdb D call of TRBD1. The CDR3 length is 15 residues. The germline V gene has CDR1 MDHEN and CDR2 SYDVKM. The CDR3: CASSYTTGRNTEAFF.

The rearrangement uses TRBV29-1 and TRBJ1-5; TCRdb's D call of TRBD1 is untestable without DNA. CDR1 and CDR2 (germline): SQVTM, ANQGSEA. The CDR3 is 13 residues long. CDR3 sequence reads: CSVLSGGSQPQHF.

The chain links TRBV7-2 to TRBJ2-1; TCRdb designates TRBD1, a call that cannot be tested without DNA. Germline values: CDR1 SGHTA, CDR2 FQGNSA. The CDR3 sequence is 16 residues long. The CDR3 reads CASSLVGGGSYNEQFF.

The V call is TRBV29-1, the J call TRBJ1-3. The CDR3 has 14 residues. The V gene's germline CDR1 is SQVTM and CDR2 ANQGSEA. The CDR3 sequence is CSVEAVGSGNTIYF.

J is TRBJ1-4 and V is TRBV6-1. This CDR3 is built from 15 residues. Per germline, CDR1 MNHNS and CDR2 SASEGT. The CDR3: CASSEMGRINEKLFF.

The chain recombines TRBV28 with TRBJ2-1. The length of the CDR3 is 15 residues. The V gene's germline CDR1 is MDHEN and CDR2 SYDVKM. The CDR3 loop is CASSFLGSSYNEQFF.

This rearrangement joins TRBV15 to TRBJ1-6; TCRdb's D call of TRBD1 is untestable without DNA. The CDR3 is 17 residues long. Germline V gene data show CDR1 as LNHNV and CDR2 as YYDKDF (reference sequence). The CDR3: CATSRDLTGLLNSPLHF. Variable domain in full (rest from reference TRBV15 and TRBJ1-6): DAMVIQNPRYQVTQFGKPVTLSCSQTLNHNVMYWYQQKSSQAPKLLFHYYDKDFNNEADTPDNFQSRRPNTSFCFLDIRSPGLGDTAMYLCATSRDLTGLLNSPLHFGNGTRLTVT.

The chain recombines TRBV7-2 with TRBJ1-1. Looked up from germline, CDR1 is SGHTA and CDR2 is FQGNSA. The CDR3 length is 11 residues. The chain's CDR3 is CASSPVGKAFF.

V is TRBV30 and J is TRBJ2-1; TCRdb outputs TRBD2, but without DNA this stays unchecked. Per germline, CDR1 GTSNPN and CDR2 SVGIG (reference sequence). The CDR3 has 14 amino acids. CDR3 amino acids: CARTAPSSYNEQFF.

V gene TRBV6-1 combines with J gene TRBJ1-4. Germline V gene sequence: CDR1 MNHNS, CDR2 SASEGT. CDR3 size: 12 residues. CDR3 protein: CASPGPNEKLFF.

This sequence joins TRBV4-1 and TRBJ2-1; TCRdb designates TRBD1, a call that cannot be tested without DNA. The CDR3 extends over 16 amino acids. Germline CDR1 MGHRA, CDR2 YSYEKL. CDR3 loop: CASSQEGARGYNEQFF.

This chain joins TRBV6-1 and TRBJ1-6; without DNA, the TCRdb call of TRBD1 cannot be checked. From germline, CDR1 is MNHNS and CDR2 SASEGT. This CDR3 comprises 16 residues. The CDR3 is CGSRTGGAHQGSPLHF.